These T cell receptor beta chains were read from a single sample in a study of T cells in Graves' hyperthyroidism and ophthalmopathy. TCRdb reprocessed the multiplex PCR reads via MiXCR and lists one record per CDR3 protein. The table has 550,000 to 600,000 distinct CDR3 sequences, over 12% seen once; the top ten hold about 6.6%. The sequenced sample was blood. The receptor set was obtained from a young woman with Graves' ophthalmopathy. CDR3s include the opening cysteine and the closing phenylalanine or tryptophan.

v_gene	j_gene	CDR3aa
TRBV6-1	TRBJ1-4	CASNGQHNEKLFF
TRBV19	TRBJ2-2	CATQPALRNAGELFF
TRBV29-1	TRBJ2-7	CSVEDRGTGWNEQYF
TRBV27	TRBJ2-1	CASQQGADNEQFF
TRBV5-6	TRBJ2-1	CASSLESRGTYNEQFF
TRBV6-2/TRBV6-3	TRBJ2-7	CASSYRNYYEQYF
TRBV4-1	TRBJ1-1	CASRQEGARNTEAFF
TRBV6-1	TRBJ1-5	CASSRRQVNQPQHF
TRBV20-1	TRBJ2-3	CSARDNAESTDTQYF
TRBV5-8	TRBJ2-7	CASSLAPGERIYEQYF
TRBV7-3	TRBJ2-2	CASSLSLGATGELFF
TRBV20-1	TRBJ2-7	CSVNRVGREGHEQYF
TRBV27	TRBJ2-2	CASSNRQGRNTGELFF
TRBV10-3	TRBJ1-1	CAIRRTQDTEAFF
TRBV7-9	TRBJ2-7	CASSQDATVLGEQYF
TRBV6-1	TRBJ2-1	CASGPTSGRYNEQFF
TRBV15	TRBJ2-5	CATSRDWQSRETQYF
TRBV30	TRBJ2-2	CASIDSAPGELFF
TRBV2	TRBJ1-1	CASSVLGGGNTEAFF